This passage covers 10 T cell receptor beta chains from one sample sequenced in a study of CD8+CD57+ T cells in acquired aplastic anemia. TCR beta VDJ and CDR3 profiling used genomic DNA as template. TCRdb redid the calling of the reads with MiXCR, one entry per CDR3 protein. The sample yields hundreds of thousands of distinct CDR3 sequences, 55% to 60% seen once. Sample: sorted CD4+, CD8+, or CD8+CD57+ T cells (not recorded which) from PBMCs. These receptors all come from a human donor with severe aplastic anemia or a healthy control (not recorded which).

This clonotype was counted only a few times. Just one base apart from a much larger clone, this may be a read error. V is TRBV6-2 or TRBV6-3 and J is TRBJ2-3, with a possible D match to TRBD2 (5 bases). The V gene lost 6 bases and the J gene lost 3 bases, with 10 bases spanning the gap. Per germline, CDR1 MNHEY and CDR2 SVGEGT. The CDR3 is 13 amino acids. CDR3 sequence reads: CASRPWETDTQYF. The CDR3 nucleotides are TGTGCCAGCAGACCCTGGGAGACAGATACGCAGTATTTT.

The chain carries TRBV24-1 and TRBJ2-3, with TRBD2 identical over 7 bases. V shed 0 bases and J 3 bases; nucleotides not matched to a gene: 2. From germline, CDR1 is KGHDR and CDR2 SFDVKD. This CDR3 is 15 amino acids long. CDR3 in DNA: TGTGCCACCAGTGATTTGGGGGGGGAGACAGATACGCAGTATTTT. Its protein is CATSDLGGETDTQYF.

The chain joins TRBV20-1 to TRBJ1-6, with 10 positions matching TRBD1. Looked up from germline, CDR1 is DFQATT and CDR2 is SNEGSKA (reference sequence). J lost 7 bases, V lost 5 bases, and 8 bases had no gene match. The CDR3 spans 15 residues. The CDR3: CSAASGQGWNSPLHF. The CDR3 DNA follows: TGCAGTGCTGCCTCGGGACAGGGGTGGAATTCACCCCTCCACTTT.

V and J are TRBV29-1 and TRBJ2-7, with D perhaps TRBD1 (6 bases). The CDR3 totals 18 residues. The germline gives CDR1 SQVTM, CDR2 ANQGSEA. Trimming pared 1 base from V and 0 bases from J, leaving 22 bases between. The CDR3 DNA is TGCAGCGTTGAAGGCCGGAGGTTTGGTCAGGGGACCTCCTACGAGCAGTACTTC. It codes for CSVEGRRFGQGTSYEQYF.

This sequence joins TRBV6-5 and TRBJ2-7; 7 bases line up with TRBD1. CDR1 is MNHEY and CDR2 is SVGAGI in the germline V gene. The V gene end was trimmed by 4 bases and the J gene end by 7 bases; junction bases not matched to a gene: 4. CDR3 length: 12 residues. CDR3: CASSSDRVEQYF. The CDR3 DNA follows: TGTGCCAGCAGTTCCGACAGGGTGGAGCAGTACTTC.

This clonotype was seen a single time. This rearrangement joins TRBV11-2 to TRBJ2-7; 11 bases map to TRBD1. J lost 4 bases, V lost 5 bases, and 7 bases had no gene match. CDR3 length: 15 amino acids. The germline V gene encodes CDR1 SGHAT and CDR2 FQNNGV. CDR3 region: CASSTLDRGHYEQYF. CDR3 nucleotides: TGTGCCAGCAGCACCCTGGACAGGGGGCATTACGAGCAGTACTTC.

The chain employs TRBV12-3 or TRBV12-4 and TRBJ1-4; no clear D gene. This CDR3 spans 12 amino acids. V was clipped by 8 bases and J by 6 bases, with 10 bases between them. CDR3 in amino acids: CASRAFDEKLFF. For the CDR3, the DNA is TGTGCCAGCCGGGCTTTCGATGAAAAACTGTTTTTT.

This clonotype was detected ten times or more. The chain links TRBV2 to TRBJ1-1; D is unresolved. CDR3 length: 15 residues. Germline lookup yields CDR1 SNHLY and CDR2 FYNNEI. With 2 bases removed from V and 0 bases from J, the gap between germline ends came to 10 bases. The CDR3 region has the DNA TGTGCCAGCAGTGAATGGAGACCCATGAACACTGAAGCTTTCTTT. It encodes CASSEWRPMNTEAFF. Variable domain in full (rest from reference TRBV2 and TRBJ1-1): EPEVTQTPSHQVTQMGQEVILRCVPISNHLYFYWYRQILGQKVEFLVSFYNNEISEKSEIFDDQFSVERPDGSNFTLKIRSTKLEDSAMYFCASSEWRPMNTEAFFGQGTRLTVV.

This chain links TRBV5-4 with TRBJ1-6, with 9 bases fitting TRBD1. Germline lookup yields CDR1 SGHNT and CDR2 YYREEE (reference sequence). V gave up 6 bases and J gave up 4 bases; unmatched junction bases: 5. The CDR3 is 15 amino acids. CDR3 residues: CASTRTGEYNSPLHF. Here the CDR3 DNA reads TGTGCCAGCACCCGGACAGGGGAATATAATTCACCCCTCCACTTT.

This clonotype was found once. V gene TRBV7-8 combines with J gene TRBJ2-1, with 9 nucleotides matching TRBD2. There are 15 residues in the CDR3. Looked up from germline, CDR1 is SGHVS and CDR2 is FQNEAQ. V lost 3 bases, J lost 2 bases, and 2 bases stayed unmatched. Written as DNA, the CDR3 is TGTGCCAGCAGCTTTCGCGGGAGGGCCTACAATGAGCAGTTCTTC. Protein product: CASSFRGRAYNEQFF.